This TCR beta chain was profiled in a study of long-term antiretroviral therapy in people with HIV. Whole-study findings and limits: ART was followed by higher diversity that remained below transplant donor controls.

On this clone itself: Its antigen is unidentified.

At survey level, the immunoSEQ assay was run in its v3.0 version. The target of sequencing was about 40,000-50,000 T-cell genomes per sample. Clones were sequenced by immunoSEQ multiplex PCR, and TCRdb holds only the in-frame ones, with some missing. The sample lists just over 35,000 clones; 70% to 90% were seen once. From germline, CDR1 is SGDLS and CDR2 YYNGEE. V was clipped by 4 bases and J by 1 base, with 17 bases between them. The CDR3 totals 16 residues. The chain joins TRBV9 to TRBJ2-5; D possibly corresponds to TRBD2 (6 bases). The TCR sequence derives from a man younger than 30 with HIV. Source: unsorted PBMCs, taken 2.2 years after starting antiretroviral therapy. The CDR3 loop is CASSPPGAGIQETQYF. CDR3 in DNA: TGTGCCAGCAGCCCGCCGGGAGCGGGCATCCAAGAGACCCAGTACTTC. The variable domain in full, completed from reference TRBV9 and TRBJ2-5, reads DSGVTQTPKHLITATGQRVTLRCSPRSGDLSVYWYQQSLDQGLQFLIQYYNGEERAKGNILERFSAQQFPDLHSELNLSSLELGDSALYFCASSPPGAGIQETQYFGPGTRLLVL.